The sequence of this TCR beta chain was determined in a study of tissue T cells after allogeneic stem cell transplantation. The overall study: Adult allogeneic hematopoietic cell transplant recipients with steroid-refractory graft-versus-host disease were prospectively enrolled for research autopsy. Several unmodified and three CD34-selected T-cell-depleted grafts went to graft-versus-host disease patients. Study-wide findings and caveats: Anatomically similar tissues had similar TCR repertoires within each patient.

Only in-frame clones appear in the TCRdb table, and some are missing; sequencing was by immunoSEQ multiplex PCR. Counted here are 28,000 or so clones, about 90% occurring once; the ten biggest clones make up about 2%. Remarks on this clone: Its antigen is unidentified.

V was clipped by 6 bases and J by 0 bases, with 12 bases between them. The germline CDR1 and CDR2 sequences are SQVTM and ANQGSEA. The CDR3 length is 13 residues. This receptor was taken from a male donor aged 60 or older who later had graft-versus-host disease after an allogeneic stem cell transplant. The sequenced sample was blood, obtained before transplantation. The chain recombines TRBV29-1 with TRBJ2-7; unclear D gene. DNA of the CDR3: TGCAGCGTAAGTCCGGTTAGCTCCTACGAGCAGTACTTC. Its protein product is CSVSPVSSYEQYF.